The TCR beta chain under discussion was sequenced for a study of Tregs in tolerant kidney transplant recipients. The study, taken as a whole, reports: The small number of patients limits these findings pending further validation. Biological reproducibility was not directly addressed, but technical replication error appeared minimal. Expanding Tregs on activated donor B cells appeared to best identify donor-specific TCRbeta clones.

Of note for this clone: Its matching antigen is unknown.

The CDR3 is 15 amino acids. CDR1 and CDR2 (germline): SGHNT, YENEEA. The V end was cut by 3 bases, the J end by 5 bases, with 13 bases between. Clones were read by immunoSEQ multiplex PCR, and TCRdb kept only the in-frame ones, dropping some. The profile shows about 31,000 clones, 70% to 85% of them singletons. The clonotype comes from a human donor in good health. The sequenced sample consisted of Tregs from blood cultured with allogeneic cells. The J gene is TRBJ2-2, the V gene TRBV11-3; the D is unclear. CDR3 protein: CASSFQPATTGELFF. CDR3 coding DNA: TGTGCCAGCAGCTTCCAACCCGCTACTACCGGGGAGCTGTTTTTT.